The next 18 T cell receptor beta chains were all read from a single sample in a study of blood T cell repertoires in COVID-19. Using immunoSEQ multiplex PCR, the repertoire was profiled, and TCRdb retains in-frame clones only, with some absent. The sample has approximately 300,000 clones, 85% to 95% seen once. The sequenced sample was PBMCs or T cells enriched from blood (not recorded which). All receptors come from a young woman who had been exposed to COVID-19.

The chain combines TRBV5-1 with TRBJ1-3, with TRBD1 matching over 10 bases. V dropped 4 bases and J dropped 4; count of bases not matched to a gene: 5. The CDR3 length is 15 residues. CDR1 and CDR2 from the germline V gene are SGHRS and YFSETQ. CDR3 in amino acids: CASSGGTGAGNTIYF. The CDR3 DNA is TGCGCCAGCAGCGGCGGGACAGGGGCCGGAAACACCATATATTTT.

The gene calls are TRBV5-1 and TRBJ1-3; TRBD1 is a possible D gene (5 bases). The CDR3 has 17 amino acids. Between the trimmed V and J ends, which lost 0 bases and 0 bases, there was a span of 13 bases. Per the germline V gene, CDR1 is SGHRS and CDR2 is YFSETQ. This CDR3 is CASSLGGLSGSGNTIYF. The CDR3 nucleotides are TGCGCCAGCAGCTTGGGGGGACTATCGGGCTCTGGAAACACCATATATTTT.

This sequence joins TRBV5-1 and TRBJ1-1, with D uncertain. The germline V and J ends were trimmed by 4 bases and 2 bases, with 15 bases remaining between them. Germline V lookup: CDR1 SGHRS, CDR2 YFSETQ. There are 15 residues in the CDR3. The DNA for the CDR3 is TGCGCCAGCAGCCCCGGTATTGGGAGCAACACTGAAGCTTTCTTT. This translates into CASSPGIGSNTEAFF.

The V and J genes are TRBV30 and TRBJ2-2, with D possibly matching TRBD2 (5 bases). The CDR3 spans 12 residues. CDR1 and CDR2 (germline): GTSNPN, SVGIG (reference sequence). Between the trimmed V and J ends, which lost 1 base and 7 bases, there was a span of 7 bases. Here the CDR3 DNA reads TGTGCCTGGAGTGGTCGGGACGGGGAGCTGTTTTTT. The encoded protein is CAWSGRDGELFF.

The V and J genes are TRBV5-1 and TRBJ1-2; 10 positions match TRBD1. The CDR3 covers 14 residues. The V gene's germline CDR1 is SGHRS and CDR2 YFSETQ. Losses at the gene ends were 7 bases for V and 2 bases for J; bases not matched to a gene: 5. The CDR3 sequence: CASGEGQGNYGYTF. The CDR3, as DNA: TGCGCCAGCGGGGAGGGACAGGGGAACTATGGCTACACCTTC. Full variable domain (remainder filled in from reference TRBV5-1 and TRBJ1-2): KAGVTQTPRYLIKTRGQQVTLSCSPISGHRSVSWYQQTPGQGLQFLFEYFSETQRNKGNFPGRFSGRQFSNSRSEMNVSTLELGDSALYLCASGEGQGNYGYTFGSGTRLTVV.

This clone appeared a few times. The rearrangement links TRBV7-8 to TRBJ2-1, with 7 bases aligning to TRBD1. V shed 4 bases and J 6 bases; nucleotides not matched to a gene: 9. CDR1 and CDR2 (germline): SGHVS, FQNEAQ. The CDR3 has 15 amino acids. In DNA form, the CDR3 reads TGTGCCAGCAGCTCCCTACCGGGACAGCTCAATGAGCAGTTCTTC. Translated, it gives CASSSLPGQLNEQFF.

The V and J genes are TRBV6-5 and TRBJ2-7, with 7 bases lining up with TRBD2. Germline-derived CDR1 and CDR2 are MNHEY and SVGAGI. Trimming took 0 bases from V and 2 from J; bases not matched to a gene: 4. The CDR3 runs to 15 residues. CDR3 nucleotides: TGTGCCAGCAGTTACTCCGGGACTAAGCCCTACGAGCAGTACTTC. It is translated as CASSYSGTKPYEQYF.

This chain joins TRBV9 and TRBJ1-5; 7 bases fit TRBD1. Germline CDR1 is SGDLS and CDR2 is YYNGEE. V lost 0 bases, J lost 5 bases, and 5 bases stayed unmatched. The CDR3 extends over 15 amino acids. The CDR3 DNA reads as TGTGCCAGCAGCGTAGGAGGGGGCCGTGATCAGCCCCAGCATTTT. It codes for CASSVGGGRDQPQHF.

The chain links TRBV5-1 to TRBJ2-7, with a tentative D call TRBD2 (5 bases). Trimming pared 0 bases from V and 3 bases from J, leaving 10 bases between. Germline CDR1 reads SGHRS; CDR2 reads YFSETQ. This CDR3 comprises 14 residues. The CDR3 loop reads CASSLVGGRYEQYF. The CDR3 DNA reads as TGCGCCAGCAGCTTGGTAGGAGGCCGCTACGAGCAGTACTTC. The full variable domain, completed using reference TRBV5-1 and TRBJ2-7, is KAGVTQTPRYLIKTRGQQVTLSCSPISGHRSVSWYQQTPGQGLQFLFEYFSETQRNKGNFPGRFSGRQFSNSRSEMNVSTLELGDSALYLCASSLVGGRYEQYFGPGTRLTVT.

The chain carries TRBV2 and TRBJ2-3; the match to TRBD2 covers 9 bases. CDR3 length: 15 amino acids. CDR1 and CDR2 (germline): SNHLY, FYNNEI. The V gene end was trimmed by 5 bases and the J gene end by 1 base; junction bases not matched to a gene: 4. The CDR3 DNA is TGTGCCAGCAGTTCGGTAGCGGGGGGCACAGATACGCAGTATTTT. Encoded protein: CASSSVAGGTDTQYF.

This chain links TRBV27 with TRBJ2-1; 9 bases match TRBD1. Germline V gene sequence: CDR1 MNHEY, CDR2 SMNVEV (reference sequence). V gave up 1 base and J gave up 10 bases; unmatched junction bases: 11. The CDR3 consists of 16 residues. In DNA form, the CDR3 reads TGTGCCAGCAGTTTATTGGGGACAGGGACTTTCGGGGAGCAGTTCTTC. As protein: CASSLLGTGTFGEQFF.

The V and J genes are TRBV10-2 and TRBJ2-7; 11 bases match TRBD1. Germline V CDR1 and CDR2: WSHSY, SAAADI. Losses at the gene ends were 6 bases for V and 5 bases for J; bases not matched to a gene: 9. CDR3 length: 15 residues. The DNA of the CDR3 is TGCGCCAGCAGCCCTGGGACAGGGGGAAGCGACGAGCAGTACTTC. It yields the protein CASSPGTGGSDEQYF.

This chain uses TRBV2 with TRBJ1-4; the D gene is possibly TRBD1 (6 bases). Between the trimmed V and J ends, which lost 5 bases and 0 bases, there was a span of 13 bases. Germline V lookup: CDR1 SNHLY, CDR2 FYNNEI. The length of the CDR3 is 16 residues. CDR3 coding DNA: TGTGCCAGCAGTTTAAGGGGGGGGGCAACTAATGAAAAACTGTTTTTT. This sequence encodes CASSLRGGATNEKLFF.

The chain joins TRBV10-3 to TRBJ2-5; weak D call: TRBD1 (5 bases). Deletions cut 0 bases from V and 5 bases from J, with 13 bases between. The V gene's germline CDR1 is ENHRY and CDR2 SYGVKD. The CDR3 spans 15 residues. As DNA, the CDR3 is TGTGCCATCAGTGAGTCCCGCAGGGATCTCGAGACCCAGTACTTC. Its protein product is CAISESRRDLETQYF.

The chain has TRBV3-1 (or the pseudogene TRBV3-2) and TRBJ1-6, with a weak D call TRBD1 (6 bases). Trimming cost V 1 base and J 7 bases, with 8 bases left between them. The germline CDR1 and CDR2 sequences are LGHDT and YNNKEL (reference sequence). The CDR3 loop spans 14 amino acids. CDR3 in amino acids: CASSQVRGNSPLHF. CDR3 in DNA: TGTGCCAGCAGCCAAGTCAGGGGCAATTCACCCCTCCACTTT.

V gene TRBV3-1 (or the pseudogene TRBV3-2) combines with J gene TRBJ2-5; 7 bases agree with TRBD1. This CDR3 has 16 residues. Germline V gene lookup returns CDR1 LGHDT and CDR2 YNNKEL (reference sequence). V was pared by 1 base and J by 5 bases, with 10 bases of the junction left unmatched. The CDR3 region has the DNA TGTGCCAGCAGCCAAGCTGCTCTGGGACAGCGGGAGACCCAGTACTTC. Protein: CASSQAALGQRETQYF.

V usage is TRBV18 and J usage is TRBJ1-2; possible D gene TRBD1, 5 bases. This CDR3 spans 14 amino acids. Germline V CDR1 and CDR2: KGHSH, LQKENI. Trimming cost V 0 bases and J 4 bases, with 9 bases left between them. CDR3 coding DNA: TGTGCCAGCTCACCACCGGTCCAGGGCTATGGCTACACCTTC. It codes for CASSPPVQGYGYTF.

This chain joins TRBV7-2 and TRBJ1-4; no definite D call. This CDR3 contains 12 residues. The ends were cut back, 6 bases at V and 8 bases at J, with 10 bases in the middle. The germline CDR1 and CDR2 sequences are SGHTA and FQGNSA. CDR3 bases: TGTGCCAGCAGGTCCCGGGGAGAAAAACTGTTTTTT. Its translation is CASRSRGEKLFF.